This TCR beta chain was retrieved from a study of cytomegalovirus exposure and HLA in healthy donors. The PCR had 60 Vbeta and 13 Jbeta primers. Clones were sequenced by immunoSEQ multiplex PCR, and TCRdb holds only the in-frame ones, with some missing. Found here are roughly 150,000 clones, approximately 73% of them singletons; the top ten hold 5.4%. General observations from the study: A later analysis found common viral pathogens apparently linked to several of the most significant clusters. Previous analysis showed most TCR beta V segments were productive about 90% or about 30% of the time.

A remark on this clone: What it binds is not known.

The CDR3 spans 12 residues. The V gene lost 4 bases and the J gene lost 11 bases, with 14 bases spanning the gap. Germline-derived CDR1 and CDR2 are MNHNS and SASEGT. The sample comprised PBMCs. V and J are TRBV6-1 and TRBJ1-1; D ambiguous. This TCR was sampled from a woman between 18 and 29 years old in good health and CMV-seropositive. The CDR3 DNA reads as TGTGCCAGCAGTGCATACGAGGGAGGTGCTTTCTTT. Protein: CASSAYEGGAFF.